Given below is one TCR beta chain in context. Trimming removed 2 bases from V and 5 bases from J, with 13 bases in between. Germline loops: CDR1 KGHSH, CDR2 LQKENI. This CDR3 has 14 residues. Using immunoSEQ multiplex PCR, the repertoire was profiled, and TCRdb retains in-frame clones only, with some absent. This table holds almost 200,000 clones, 86% found once. This entry is derived from a study of blood T cell repertoires in COVID-19. Overall study: T cells, B-cell-depleted T cells, or PBMCs provided the cDNA or gDNA that served as material.

The source is a woman between 65 and 79 years old with acute or convalescent COVID-19. The chain combines TRBV18 with TRBJ2-7; D is possibly TRBD1 (5 bases). The sequenced material came from peripheral blood. CDR3 loop: CASSPRSDSDEQYF. In DNA, the CDR3 is TGTGCCAGCTCACCAAGAAGCGACAGTGACGAGCAGTACTTC.